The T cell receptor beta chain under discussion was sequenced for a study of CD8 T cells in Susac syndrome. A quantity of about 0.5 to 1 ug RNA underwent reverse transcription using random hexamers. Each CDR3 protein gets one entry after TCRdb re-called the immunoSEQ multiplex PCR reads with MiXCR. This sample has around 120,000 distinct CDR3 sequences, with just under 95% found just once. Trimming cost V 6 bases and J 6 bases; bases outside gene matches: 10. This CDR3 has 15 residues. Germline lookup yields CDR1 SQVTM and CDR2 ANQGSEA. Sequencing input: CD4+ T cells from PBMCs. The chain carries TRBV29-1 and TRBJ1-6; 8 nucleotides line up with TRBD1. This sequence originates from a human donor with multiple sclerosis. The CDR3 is CSVLGQGGPNSPLHF. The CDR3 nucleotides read TGCAGCGTACTCGGACAGGGAGGTCCTAATTCACCCCTCCACTTT.